Presented here are 10 T cell receptor beta chains from one specimen sequenced in a study of shared clonotypes between healthy human individuals. The method was immunoSEQ multiplex PCR; TCRdb's version includes in-frame clones alone and lacks a portion of them. In the table there are 2 million to 3 million clones, more than 85% of which are singletons. The sequencing input was naive CD4+ T cells from PBMCs. The subset is: CD45RA+ positively selected. The receptors were gathered from a man between 18 and 29 years old in good health. Some clones in this sample may be carry-over from other donors' samples.

The chain couples TRBV6-5 to TRBJ1-2, with TRBD1 as a possible D gene (5 bases). V was trimmed by 0 bases and J by 7 bases, leaving 15 bases between them. The CDR3 loop spans 15 amino acids. Germline V gene data show CDR1 as MNHEY and CDR2 as SVGAGI. CDR3 amino acids: CASSYSPAGLPGYTF. Written as DNA, the CDR3 is TGTGCCAGCAGTTACTCCCCGGCAGGGCTCCCTGGCTACACCTTC.

The V gene is TRBV28, the J gene TRBJ2-7, with D perhaps being TRBD1 or TRBD2 (6 bases each). This CDR3 comprises 15 residues. V was shortened by 6 bases and J by 3 bases, with 18 bases between the two germline ends. Germline V gene sequence: CDR1 MDHEN, CDR2 SYDVKM. The CDR3 coding sequence is TGTGCCAGCAGGATGGGGGGCCCCCTTGGCTACGAGCAGTACTTC. Its protein product is CASRMGGPLGYEQYF.

This clone was counted between two and nine times. In DNA form, the CDR3 reads TGTGCCAGCAGTTTGTCCACCAGAACTGAAGCTTTCTTT. Translated: CASSLSTRTEAFF. The chain is built from TRBV27 and TRBJ1-1; D call uncertain. The germline CDR1 and CDR2 sequences are MNHEY and SMNVEV (reference sequence). Trimming cost V 3 bases and J 5 bases, with 10 bases left between them. The CDR3 is 13 residues long.

V usage is TRBV4-1 and J usage is TRBJ1-3, with D hard to call. The CDR3 contains 15 residues. Trimming removed 1 base at V and 2 bases at J, with 9 bases between. Germline CDR1 MGHRA, CDR2 YSYEKL. DNA of the CDR3: TGCGCCAGCAGCCAAGGAGACATCGCTGGAAACACCATATATTTT. Its protein is CASSQGDIAGNTIYF.

J is TRBJ1-1 and V is TRBV28; 8 nucleotides match TRBD1. Germline V gene sequence: CDR1 MDHEN, CDR2 SYDVKM. Trimming took 1 base from V and 8 from J; bases not matched to a gene: 6. There are 14 residues in the CDR3. The CDR3 coding sequence is TGTGCCAGCAGTTTATCCGGGACAGGCGACGAAGCTTTCTTT. Translating gives CASSLSGTGDEAFF.

This clone came up a few times. The chain carries TRBV28 and TRBJ2-5, with D maybe TRBD1 (5 bases). Germline V CDR1 and CDR2: MDHEN, SYDVKM. The CDR3 length is 18 residues. Trimming stripped 3 bases from V and 4 bases from J, with 24 bases between. The CDR3 DNA sequence: TGTGCCAGCAGTTTTCTACTTCAGGATGGCAGGGCCAGAGAGACCCAGTACTTC. Translated, it gives CASSFLLQDGRARETQYF.

The chain uses TRBV18 and TRBJ2-7; TRBD1 matches at 7 bases. Germline V gene lookup returns CDR1 KGHSH and CDR2 LQKENI. This CDR3 has 19 residues. V lost 3 bases, J lost 3 bases, and 20 bases stayed unmatched. CDR3 sequence reads: CASSPLGTEIRLGYYEQYF. In nucleotides, the CDR3 is TGTGCCAGCTCACCTCTCGGGACAGAGATCCGACTGGGGTACTACGAGCAGTACTTC.

The genes are TRBV6-5 and TRBJ2-5; a possible D gene is TRBD2 (6 bases). This CDR3 has 14 amino acids. Trimming stripped 4 bases from V and 1 base from J, with 10 bases between. Germline assignment: CDR1 MNHEY and CDR2 SVGAGI. The CDR3: CASSWLGGQETQYF. CDR3 nucleotides: TGTGCCAGCAGTTGGCTGGGGGGCCAAGAGACCCAGTACTTC.

This chain joins TRBV5-4 and TRBJ2-7; D is unresolved. Trimming took 3 bases from V and 2 from J, leaving 18 bases between them. The CDR3 runs 16 residues. Germline loops: CDR1 SGHNT, CDR2 YYREEE (reference sequence). The CDR3 region is CASSWGGRSWPYEQYF. DNA of the CDR3: TGTGCCAGCAGCTGGGGTGGGCGATCTTGGCCCTACGAGCAGTACTTC.

J is TRBJ2-5 and V is TRBV2; D perhaps matches TRBD1 (6 bases). The CDR3 spans 16 residues. Germline V gene sequence: CDR1 SNHLY, CDR2 FYNNEI. Trimming took off 2 bases at V and 5 bases at J, with 18 bases between the two ends. The CDR3, as DNA: TGTGCCAGCAGTGAAAGGCAGGGGCGAGAGTTGGAGACCCAGTACTTC. This sequence encodes CASSERQGRELETQYF.